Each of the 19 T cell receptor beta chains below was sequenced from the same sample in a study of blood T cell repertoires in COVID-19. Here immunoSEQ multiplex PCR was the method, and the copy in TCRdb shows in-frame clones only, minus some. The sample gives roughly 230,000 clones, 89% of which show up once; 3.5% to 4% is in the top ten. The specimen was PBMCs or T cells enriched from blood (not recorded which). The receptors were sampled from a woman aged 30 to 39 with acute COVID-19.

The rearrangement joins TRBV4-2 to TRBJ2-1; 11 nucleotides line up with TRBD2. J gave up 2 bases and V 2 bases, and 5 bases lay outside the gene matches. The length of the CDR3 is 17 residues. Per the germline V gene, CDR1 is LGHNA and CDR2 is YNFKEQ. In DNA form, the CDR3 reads TGTGCCAGCAGCCAAAGCCTAGCGGGGGGAGCCTACAATGAGCAGTTCTTC. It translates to CASSQSLAGGAYNEQFF.

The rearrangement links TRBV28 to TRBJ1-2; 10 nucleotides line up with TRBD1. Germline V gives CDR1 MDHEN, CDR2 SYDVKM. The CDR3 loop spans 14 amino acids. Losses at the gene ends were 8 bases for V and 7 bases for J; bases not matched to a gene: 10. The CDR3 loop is CASGRTDRGVGYTF. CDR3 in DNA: TGTGCCAGCGGTAGAACGGACAGGGGGGTTGGCTACACCTTC.

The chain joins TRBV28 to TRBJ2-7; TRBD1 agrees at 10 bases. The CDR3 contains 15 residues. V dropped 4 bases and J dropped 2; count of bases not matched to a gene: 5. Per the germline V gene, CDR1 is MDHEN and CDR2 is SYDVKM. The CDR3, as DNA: TGTGCCAGCAGTTCCGCCGGGACAGGGGCCTACGAGCAGTACTTC. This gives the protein CASSSAGTGAYEQYF.

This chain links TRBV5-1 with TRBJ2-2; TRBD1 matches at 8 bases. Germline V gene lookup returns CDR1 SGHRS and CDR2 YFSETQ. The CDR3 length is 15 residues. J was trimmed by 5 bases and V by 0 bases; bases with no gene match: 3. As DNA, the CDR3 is TGCGCCAGCAGCTTGGGGACAGGGTTGACCGGGGAGCTGTTTTTT. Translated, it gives CASSLGTGLTGELFF.

In DNA, the CDR3 is TGTGCCAGCAGCTTATGGGGGGCCCGGGGGGATGAGCAGTTCTTC. This codes for CASSLWGARGDEQFF. This chain uses TRBV7-2 with TRBJ2-1; TRBD2 might be the D (7 bases). Looked up from germline, CDR1 is SGHTA and CDR2 is FQGNSA. The CDR3 has 15 residues. V lost 2 bases to trimming and J lost 8 bases, with 16 bases between them.

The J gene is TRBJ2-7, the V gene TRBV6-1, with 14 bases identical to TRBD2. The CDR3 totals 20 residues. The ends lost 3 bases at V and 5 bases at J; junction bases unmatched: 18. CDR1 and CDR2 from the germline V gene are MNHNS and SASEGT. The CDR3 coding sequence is TGTGCCAGCAGTGACAGACTAGCGGGGGGGCGAGGTACGGCGACGGACGAGCAGTACTTC. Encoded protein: CASSDRLAGGRGTATDEQYF.

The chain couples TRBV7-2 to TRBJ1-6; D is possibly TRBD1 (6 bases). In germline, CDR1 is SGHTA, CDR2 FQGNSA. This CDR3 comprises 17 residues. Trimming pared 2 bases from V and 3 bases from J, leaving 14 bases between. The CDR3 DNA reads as TGTGCCAGCAGCTTATCCCTGACAGGCCTCTATAATTCACCCCTCCACTTT. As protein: CASSLSLTGLYNSPLHF.

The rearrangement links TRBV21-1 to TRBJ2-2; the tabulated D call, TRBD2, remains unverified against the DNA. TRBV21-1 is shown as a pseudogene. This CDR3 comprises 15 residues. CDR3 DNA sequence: TGTGCCAGCAGCAAAGTCTGCGGGGGCACCGGGGAGCTGTTTTTT. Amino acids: CASSKVCGGTGELFF.

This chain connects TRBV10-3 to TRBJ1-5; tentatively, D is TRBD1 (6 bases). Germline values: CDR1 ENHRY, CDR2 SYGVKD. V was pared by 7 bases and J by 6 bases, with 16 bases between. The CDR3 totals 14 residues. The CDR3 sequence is CAIKGEGAGQPQHF. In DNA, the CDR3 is TGTGCCATCAAGGGGGAAGGGGCCGGTCAGCCCCAGCATTTT.

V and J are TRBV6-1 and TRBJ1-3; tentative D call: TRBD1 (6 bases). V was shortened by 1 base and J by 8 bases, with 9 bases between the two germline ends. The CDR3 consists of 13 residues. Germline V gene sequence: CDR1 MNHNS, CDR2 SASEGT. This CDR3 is CASSEGRGYTIYF. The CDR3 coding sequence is TGTGCCAGCAGTGAAGGCAGGGGCTACACCATATATTTT.

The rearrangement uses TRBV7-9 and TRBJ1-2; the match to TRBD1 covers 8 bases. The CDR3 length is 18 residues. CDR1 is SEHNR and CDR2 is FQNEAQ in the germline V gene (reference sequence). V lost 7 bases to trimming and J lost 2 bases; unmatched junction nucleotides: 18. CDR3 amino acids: CASTPRSRQGRLNYGYTF. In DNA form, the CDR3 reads TGTGCCAGCACCCCCCGATCAAGACAGGGGAGGCTGAACTATGGCTACACCTTC.

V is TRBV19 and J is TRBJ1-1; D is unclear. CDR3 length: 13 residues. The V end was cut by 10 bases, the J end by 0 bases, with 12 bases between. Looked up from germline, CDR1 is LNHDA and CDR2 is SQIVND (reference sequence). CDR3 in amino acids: CAISSVMNTEAFF. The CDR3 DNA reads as TGTGCCATATCGAGCGTGATGAACACTGAAGCTTTCTTT.

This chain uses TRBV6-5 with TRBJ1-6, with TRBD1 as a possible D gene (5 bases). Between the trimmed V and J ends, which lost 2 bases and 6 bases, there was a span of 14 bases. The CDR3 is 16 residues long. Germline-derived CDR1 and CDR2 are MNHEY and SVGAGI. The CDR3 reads CASSYGSRQFNSPLHF. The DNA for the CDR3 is TGTGCCAGCAGTTACGGTTCAAGACAGTTTAATTCACCCCTCCACTTT.

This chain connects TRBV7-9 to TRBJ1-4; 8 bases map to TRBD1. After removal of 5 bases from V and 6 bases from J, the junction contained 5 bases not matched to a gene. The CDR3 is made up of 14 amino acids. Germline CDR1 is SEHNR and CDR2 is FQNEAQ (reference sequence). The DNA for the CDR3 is TGTGCCAGCAGCCAGGCAGGGGGCGATGAAAAACTGTTTTTT. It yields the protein CASSQAGGDEKLFF.

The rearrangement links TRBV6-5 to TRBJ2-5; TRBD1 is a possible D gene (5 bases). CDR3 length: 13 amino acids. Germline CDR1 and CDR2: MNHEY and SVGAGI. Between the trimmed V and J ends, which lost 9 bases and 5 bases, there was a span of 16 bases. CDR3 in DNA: TGTGCCAGTTCCCGGCCAGGGTGGGAGACCCAGTACTTC. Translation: CASSRPGWETQYF.

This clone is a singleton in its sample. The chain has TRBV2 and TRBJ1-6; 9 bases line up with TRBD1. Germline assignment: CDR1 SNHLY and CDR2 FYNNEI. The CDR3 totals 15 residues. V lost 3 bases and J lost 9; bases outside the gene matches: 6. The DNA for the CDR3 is TGTGCCAGCAGTGAGTTGGACAGGGGAAGTTCACCCCTCCACTTT. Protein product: CASSELDRGSSPLHF.

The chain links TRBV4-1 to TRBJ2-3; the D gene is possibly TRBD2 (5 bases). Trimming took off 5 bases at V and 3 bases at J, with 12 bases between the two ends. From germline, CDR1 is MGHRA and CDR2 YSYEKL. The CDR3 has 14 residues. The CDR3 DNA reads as TGCGCCAGCAGCTCCGGACTTGATACAGATACGCAGTATTTT. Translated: CASSSGLDTDTQYF.

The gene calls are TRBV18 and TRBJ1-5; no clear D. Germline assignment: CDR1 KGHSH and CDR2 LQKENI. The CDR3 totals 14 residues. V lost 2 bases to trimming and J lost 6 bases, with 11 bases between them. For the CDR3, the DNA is TGTGCCAGCTCACCAGAGGCCCACGGTCAGCCCCAGCATTTT. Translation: CASSPEAHGQPQHF.

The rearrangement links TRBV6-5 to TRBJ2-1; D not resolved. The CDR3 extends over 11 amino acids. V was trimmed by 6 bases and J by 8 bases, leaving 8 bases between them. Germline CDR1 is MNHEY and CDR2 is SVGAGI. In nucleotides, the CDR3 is TGTGCCAGCAGCTTTTCGTATGAGCAGTTCTTC. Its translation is CASSFSYEQFF.